These 16 T cell receptor beta chains were sequenced from one sample in a study of response to subunit inactivated influenza vaccine. TCRdb independently ran MiXCR on the RT-PCR reads; one entry per CDR3 protein. Of around 580,000 distinct CDR3 sequences listed, 12% are singletons. The sequencing here drew on PBMCs from blood, taken on the day of vaccination. Source of these receptors: a middle-aged man who received an inactivated influenza vaccine.

The sample holds a few counts of this clonotype. The chain uses TRBV4-3 and TRBJ2-5; 8 bases map to TRBD2. This CDR3 has 17 amino acids. CDR1 is LGHNA and CDR2 is YSLEER in the germline V gene. The V gene end was trimmed by 1 base and the J gene end by 4 bases; junction bases not matched to a gene: 11. The CDR3 DNA sequence: TGCGCCAGCAGCCAAGCTGCGGGGGGTACGGGGGGAGAGACCCAGTACTTC. As protein: CASSQAAGGTGGETQYF.

This clonotype appeared a few times. CDR3 residues: CASSLYGGHNEQFF. The CDR3, as DNA: TGTGCCAGCAGCCTCTACGGGGGGCACAATGAGCAGTTCTTC. The chain uses TRBV4-2 and TRBJ2-1; tentatively, D is TRBD2 (7 bases). Germline lookup yields CDR1 LGHNA and CDR2 YNFKEQ. The CDR3 spans 14 residues. The V end lost 4 bases, the J end lost 5 bases, and 12 bases lay between the germline ends.

A single count supports this clonotype. The chain employs TRBV7-2 and TRBJ2-5, with 7 nucleotides matching TRBD2. The germline V gene has CDR1 SGHTA and CDR2 FQGNSA. The CDR3 totals 16 residues. The J segment lost 1 base and the V segment lost 1 base, leaving 6 bases of the junction unmatched. The CDR3 here is CASSLGPGGIQETQYF. DNA of the CDR3: TGTGCCAGCAGCTTAGGGCCGGGGGGTATCCAAGAGACCCAGTACTTC.

This clonotype was observed a few times. The V gene is TRBV11-2, the J gene TRBJ2-2; 13 positions match TRBD2. V shed 1 base and J 7 bases; nucleotides not matched to a gene: 6. The CDR3 covers 17 residues. Germline values: CDR1 SGHAT, CDR2 FQNNGV. This CDR3 is CASSLVGLAGVGGELFF. DNA for the CDR3: TGTGCCAGCAGCTTAGTTGGACTAGCGGGAGTGGGCGGGGAGCTGTTTTTT.

V usage is TRBV20-1 and J usage is TRBJ1-1; D gene unclear. The CDR3 is 14 residues long. V was shortened by 5 bases and J by 1 base, with 14 bases between the two germline ends. Germline loops: CDR1 DFQATT, CDR2 SNEGSKA (reference sequence). CDR3 DNA sequence: TGCAGTGCTGGCACCACACCGAAGAACACTGAAGCTTTCTTT. Translation gives CSAGTTPKNTEAFF.

The chain uses TRBV30 and TRBJ2-7, with D possibly being TRBD1 (5 bases). Germline CDR1 reads GTSNPN; CDR2 reads SVGIG (reference sequence). V was pared by 4 bases and J by 6 bases, with 19 bases between. The length of the CDR3 is 14 residues. CDR3 DNA: TGTGCCTGGACCGCAGGGTTTCGGTCGGGCGAGCAGTACTTC. The encoded protein is CAWTAGFRSGEQYF.

This clonotype was observed many times. The chain links TRBV20-1 to TRBJ2-5; 9 bases align to TRBD2. The CDR3 runs 14 residues. The ends lost 5 bases at V and 0 bases at J; junction bases unmatched: 4. Germline V gene lookup returns CDR1 DFQATT and CDR2 SNEGSKA (reference sequence). CDR3 sequence reads: CSARTSVYQETQYF. In DNA form, the CDR3 reads TGCAGTGCTCGGACTAGCGTGTACCAAGAGACCCAGTACTTC.

The chain has TRBV29-1 and TRBJ2-7, with D uncertain. The CDR3 runs 13 residues. The V gene's germline CDR1 is SQVTM and CDR2 ANQGSEA. Trimming shortened V by 4 bases and J by 7 bases, and 17 bases separated the two germline ends. The CDR3 here is CSVASPRTREQYF. The CDR3 nucleotides are TGCAGCGTTGCTTCGCCTCGCACAAGGGAGCAGTACTTC.

The table lists this clonotype with many counts. CDR3 sequence (DNA): TGTGCCAGCAGCTTCAATTACAATGAGCAGTTCTTC. It codes for CASSFNYNEQFF. The chain uses TRBV7-9 and TRBJ2-1; D is ambiguous. Between the trimmed V and J ends, which lost 3 bases and 4 bases, there was a span of 4 bases. The CDR3 extends over 12 amino acids. The germline gives CDR1 SEHNR, CDR2 FQNEAQ (reference sequence).

This clonotype was detected only a few times. The V call is TRBV7-2, the J call TRBJ2-6, with 11 nucleotides matching TRBD2. The CDR3 contains 22 residues. J was trimmed by 0 bases and V by 5 bases; bases with no gene match: 18. Germline CDR1 is SGHTA and CDR2 is FQGNSA. The CDR3 loop reads CASSAYRGTSGSSISGANVLTF. CDR3 nucleotide sequence: TGTGCCAGCAGCGCCTACAGGGGAACTAGCGGGAGTTCCATCTCTGGGGCCAACGTCCTGACTTTC.

The chain uses TRBV9 and TRBJ2-7, with TRBD2 identical over 9 bases. Unmatched junction bases numbered 12, after V lost 4 bases and J lost 7 bases. The V gene's germline CDR1 is SGDLS and CDR2 YYNGEE. CDR3 size: 15 residues. As DNA, the CDR3 is TGTGCCAGCAGCCCCGCTAGCGGGATAGTGCGGGAGCAGTACTTC. Protein sequence: CASSPASGIVREQYF.

The V and J genes are TRBV28 and TRBJ2-7; 8 nucleotides agree with TRBD2. The CDR3 runs 16 residues. V lost 2 bases and J lost 0; bases outside the gene matches: 6. Germline CDR1 reads MDHEN; CDR2 reads SYDVKM. The CDR3 is CASSLAYGGGSYEQYF. DNA of the CDR3: TGTGCCAGCAGTTTAGCCTACGGGGGGGGCTCCTACGAGCAGTACTTC.

The chain recombines TRBV5-1 with TRBJ2-1; D tentatively reads TRBD1 or TRBD2 (6 bases each). CDR1 is SGHRS and CDR2 is YFSETQ in the germline V gene. The V and J ends lost 4 bases and 12 bases respectively, with 14 bases between them. The CDR3 totals 12 residues. CDR3 bases: TGCGCCAGCAGCACGGGGGCCCGATGGCAGTTCTTC. Its protein product is CASSTGARWQFF.

This clonotype has just a few counts. This chain joins TRBV20-1 and TRBJ2-1; 12 bases fit TRBD2. The germline CDR1 and CDR2 sequences are DFQATT and SNEGSKA (reference sequence). J gave up 3 bases and V 6 bases, and 3 bases lay outside the gene matches. The CDR3 runs 14 residues. Here the CDR3 DNA reads TGCAGTGCCCAACTAGCGGGGGGCTACAATGAGCAGTTCTTC. Translating it yields CSAQLAGGYNEQFF.

A few counts support this clonotype. This sequence joins TRBV6-2 or TRBV6-3 and TRBJ2-1; D may be TRBD1 or TRBD2 (5 bases each). V lost 6 bases and J lost 2, with 20 bases in between. The CDR3 contains 17 residues. Per the germline V gene, CDR1 is MNHEY and CDR2 is SVGEGT. The CDR3 sequence is CASSSPAGTLTYNEQFF. In nucleotides, the CDR3 is TGTGCCAGCAGCTCCCCCGCCGGGACCCTAACCTACAATGAGCAGTTCTTC.

The J gene is TRBJ2-7, the V gene TRBV7-9, with D maybe TRBD2 (6 bases). The CDR3 covers 16 residues. The germline gives CDR1 SEHNR, CDR2 FQNEAQ (reference sequence). V gave up 6 bases and J gave up 0 bases, with 18 bases separating them. The CDR3 is CASRPAKLASSYEQYF. As DNA, the CDR3 is TGTGCCAGCAGACCTGCCAAACTAGCAAGCTCCTACGAGCAGTACTTC.